Given below is one T cell receptor beta chain in context. Its antigen remains unknown. MiXCR was run by TCRdb on the 5' RACE reads, yielding one entry per CDR3 protein. In the table there are fewer than 250,000 distinct CDR3 sequences, around 30% of which are singletons. This specimen belongs to a study of T-cell memory formation after mild COVID-19. Study-level findings and limits: CM and EM subsets held most contracting CD4+ clones; EMRA held CD8+ ones. The study found balanced CD4/CD8 in clones contracting day 15 to 85 and a CD4+ lean in later expanders.

CDR1 and CDR2 (germline): GTSNPN, SVGIG (reference sequence). V lost 5 bases and J 5 bases, leaving 21 bases between the germline ends. The CDR3 extends over 15 amino acids. The rearrangement links TRBV30 to TRBJ1-1; tentative D call: TRBD1 (5 bases). The sequence derives from an adult woman who had mild COVID-19 (a few samples of this study predate the infection). Cell type and time point are not known. Sequences were obtained from PBMCs or a T cell subset sorted from them (not recorded which). The CDR3, as DNA: TGTGCCTGGTCACGAAGCGGGGGGGGATGGACTGAAGCTTTCTTT. Its protein product is CAWSRSGGGWTEAFF.